This T cell receptor beta chain was identified during a study of T cells in localized non-small cell lung cancer. Findings of the study overall: Uninvolved adjacent lung showed peak T cell clonality, exceeding tumor.

The CDR3 runs to 12 residues. Deletions cut 4 bases from V and 2 bases from J, with 4 bases between. Germline loops: CDR1 LGHNA, CDR2 YNFKEQ. Of note for this clone: Its specificity is not known.

Sequenced by immunoSEQ multiplex PCR; TCRdb stores in-frame clones only, minus some. The table includes under 35,000 clones, about 91% detected once. This chain joins TRBV4-2 and TRBJ2-3, with D uncertain. The sample was peripheral blood, taken before any cancer treatment. The receptor comes from a female donor of 60 years or more with stage I lung adenocarcinoma. DNA for the CDR3: TGTGCCAGCAGCCGATCCACAGATACGCAGTATTTT. Amino acid sequence: CASSRSTDTQYF.